A selection of T cell receptor beta chains follows, all from one sample in a study of blood T cell repertoires in COVID-19. Measured with immunoSEQ multiplex PCR; TCRdb has only the in-frame clones, and not every one. The table has 220,000 or so clones, approximately 78% seen once. Sequenced material: peripheral blood. Source of these receptors: a woman of 80 years or more with COVID-19, enrolled during active disease. CDR3s include the opening cysteine and the closing phenylalanine or tryptophan. A D gene is named only where the DNA matches it firmly. Clone size is stated in some rows and not others, as once, few, many or a class when expanded.

d_call: .
v_call: TRBV6-2/TRBV6-3
j_call: TRBJ1-2
clone_size: .
cdr3_nt: TGTGCCAGCAGCCCACAGGGATTTGGCTACACCTTC
cdr3_aa: CASSPQGFGYTF

d_call: TRBD1
v_call: TRBV7-8
j_call: TRBJ1-1
clone_size: .
cdr3_nt: TGTGCCAGCAGCTCACTCGGGACAGCCTCGTGGACTGAAGCTTTCTTT
cdr3_aa: CASSSLGTASWTEAFF

d_call: TRBD1
v_call: TRBV28
j_call: TRBJ1-5
clone_size: .
cdr3_nt: TGTGCCAGCAGTTTAATCGGACAGGGGATAAATCAGCCCCAGCATTTT
cdr3_aa: CASSLIGQGINQPQHF

d_call: .
v_call: TRBV30
j_call: TRBJ1-1
clone_size: .
cdr3_nt: TGTGCCTGGACCCGCGCGGGCACTGAAGCTTTCTTT
cdr3_aa: CAWTRAGTEAFF

d_call: .
v_call: TRBV24-1
j_call: TRBJ2-3
clone_size: .
cdr3_nt: TGTGCCACCAGTGATCCCTCCCGGGATACGCAGTATTTT
cdr3_aa: CATSDPSRDTQYF

d_call: TRBD1
v_call: TRBV6-5
j_call: TRBJ2-3
clone_size: .
cdr3_nt: TGTGCCAGCAGTCGCCGTGGACAGGGGGTAAATACGCAGTATTTT
cdr3_aa: CASSRRGQGVNTQYF

d_call: TRBD1
v_call: TRBV5-4
j_call: TRBJ1-1
clone_size: .
cdr3_nt: TGTGCCAGCAGCCCCCCAAGGACAGGGTCGAACACTGAAGCTTTCTTT
cdr3_aa: CASSPPRTGSNTEAFF

d_call: TRBD2
v_call: TRBV2
j_call: TRBJ2-5
clone_size: .
cdr3_nt: TGTGCCAGCAGTGTTCTAGCGGCGGAGACCCAGTACTTC
cdr3_aa: CASSVLAAETQYF

d_call: .
v_call: TRBV18
j_call: TRBJ2-3
clone_size: .
cdr3_nt: TGTGCCAGCACCTGGACTAGCACAGATACGCAGTATTTT
cdr3_aa: CASTWTSTDTQYF

d_call: TRBD1
v_call: TRBV11-2
j_call: TRBJ1-6
clone_size: many
cdr3_nt: TGTGCCAGCAGCTTGACAGGGGTCAATTCACCCCTCCACTTT
cdr3_aa: CASSLTGVNSPLHF

d_call: .
v_call: TRBV11-3
j_call: TRBJ2-1
clone_size: few
cdr3_nt: TGTGCCAGCAGCTTATGCCTGGCAGGGAAATATTCTATGATTACGAATGAGCAGTTCTTC
cdr3_aa: CASSLCLAGKYSMITNEQFF

d_call: TRBD2
v_call: TRBV7-9
j_call: TRBJ2-3
clone_size: .
cdr3_nt: TGTGCCAGCACCCTTAGCGGGGCTAGCACAGATACGCAGTATTTT
cdr3_aa: CASTLSGASTDTQYF

d_call: .
v_call: TRBV7-9
j_call: TRBJ1-2
clone_size: many
cdr3_nt: TGTGCCAGCAGCCGGGGGGCAGAGGGCTACACCTTC
cdr3_aa: CASSRGAEGYTF

d_call: TRBD1
v_call: TRBV2
j_call: TRBJ1-1
clone_size: .
cdr3_nt: TGTGCCAGCAGTACCCTCCCCGGGACAGGTGAAGCTTTCTTT
cdr3_aa: CASSTLPGTGEAFF

d_call: TRBD2
v_call: TRBV28
j_call: TRBJ2-6
clone_size: .
cdr3_nt: TGTGCCAGCAGATTTAGCGGGACTGGGGCCAACGTCCTGACTTTC
cdr3_aa: CASRFSGTGANVLTF

d_call: .
v_call: TRBV6-5
j_call: TRBJ1-2
clone_size: .
cdr3_nt: TGTGCCAGCAGAACAGGGTATGGCTACACCTTC
cdr3_aa: CASRTGYGYTF

d_call: .
v_call: TRBV27
j_call: TRBJ2-3
clone_size: few
cdr3_nt: TGTGCCAGCAGTCCCCGGGGGACAGATACGCAGTATTTT
cdr3_aa: CASSPRGTDTQYF

d_call: TRBD2
v_call: TRBV2
j_call: TRBJ2-5
clone_size: .
cdr3_nt: TGTGCCAGCACGCGACTAGCGGGGGGGGAGACCCAGTACTTC
cdr3_aa: CASTRLAGGETQYF

d_call: .
v_call: TRBV27
j_call: TRBJ2-4
clone_size: .
cdr3_nt: TGTGCCAGCAGTTTTGTGGGGATGGGGAGGCTATTAGCCAAAAACATTCAGTACTTC
cdr3_aa: CASSFVGMGRLLAKNIQYF

d_call: .
v_call: TRBV2
j_call: TRBJ1-5
clone_size: .
cdr3_nt: TGTGCCAGCAGTGGAAGTACAGGGTTACAGCCCCAGCATTTT
cdr3_aa: CASSGSTGLQPQHF

d_call: .
v_call: TRBV7-9
j_call: TRBJ1-1
clone_size: .
cdr3_nt: TGTGCCAGCAGCTTAATATTGAACACTGAAGCTTTCTTT
cdr3_aa: CASSLILNTEAFF

d_call: .
v_call: TRBV18
j_call: TRBJ1-6
clone_size: .
cdr3_nt: TGTGCCAGCTCACCACGGCGGGGGGACTCACCCCTCCACTTT
cdr3_aa: CASSPRRGDSPLHF

d_call: .
v_call: TRBV21-1
j_call: TRBJ2-5
clone_size: .
cdr3_nt: TGTGCCAGCAGCATACAACAAGAGACCCAGTACTTC
cdr3_aa: CASSIQQETQYF

d_call: .
v_call: TRBV10-3
j_call: TRBJ1-5
clone_size: .
cdr3_nt: TGTGCCATCAGCCCACAGGGCGGAAGTCAGCCCCAGCATTTT
cdr3_aa: CAISPQGGSQPQHF

d_call: TRBD1
v_call: TRBV11-2
j_call: TRBJ2-5
clone_size: .
cdr3_nt: TGTGCCAGCAGCCCTCAAGGGACAGCGGCAGAGACCCAGTACTTC
cdr3_aa: CASSPQGTAAETQYF

d_call: .
v_call: TRBV28
j_call: TRBJ2-3
clone_size: .
cdr3_nt: TGTGCCAGCAGTTGGGAGGGCACAGATACGCAGTATTTT
cdr3_aa: CASSWEGTDTQYF

d_call: .
v_call: TRBV30
j_call: TRBJ1-5
clone_size: .
cdr3_nt: TGTGCCTGGAGTGAAGGGCAGGGGATCAGCCCCCAGCATTTT
cdr3_aa: CAWSEGQGISPQHF

d_call: TRBD1
v_call: TRBV18
j_call: TRBJ2-7
clone_size: .
cdr3_nt: TGTGCCAGCTCATTCCCAGGGGGCGAGCAGTACTTC
cdr3_aa: CASSFPGGEQYF

d_call: .
v_call: TRBV7-8
j_call: TRBJ1-1
clone_size: .
cdr3_nt: TGTGCCAGCAGCTTAACTGCCAATCGGAACACTGAAGCTTTCTTT
cdr3_aa: CASSLTANRNTEAFF

d_call: TRBD1
v_call: TRBV2
j_call: TRBJ2-5
clone_size: .
cdr3_nt: TGTGCCAGCAGTGGACAGGGTAACATGGAAGAGACCCAGTACTTC
cdr3_aa: CASSGQGNMEETQYF

d_call: TRBD1
v_call: TRBV7-2
j_call: TRBJ2-2
clone_size: .
cdr3_nt: TGTGCCAGCAGCTTAAGGGGGCGCACCGGGGAGCTGTTTTTT
cdr3_aa: CASSLRGRTGELFF

d_call: .
v_call: TRBV6-5
j_call: TRBJ1-3
clone_size: .
cdr3_nt: TGTGCCAGTCAGGGCGCCTCTGGAAACACCATATATTTT
cdr3_aa: CASQGASGNTIYF

d_call: .
v_call: TRBV30
j_call: TRBJ1-6
clone_size: few
cdr3_nt: TGTGCCTGGAGACCAGGGGCAGCTCATAATTCACCCCTCCACTTT
cdr3_aa: CAWRPGAAHNSPLHF

d_call: .
v_call: TRBV10-3
j_call: TRBJ1-2
clone_size: .
cdr3_nt: TGTGCCATCAGTGAGTCGAACGGTATTGGCTACACCTTC
cdr3_aa: CAISESNGIGYTF

d_call: TRBD2
v_call: TRBV7-9
j_call: TRBJ2-3
clone_size: .
cdr3_nt: TGTGCCAGCAGCTTAGGACTAGCGGGACCTAGCACAGATACGCAGTATTTT
cdr3_aa: CASSLGLAGPSTDTQYF

d_call: TRBD1
v_call: TRBV6-5
j_call: TRBJ1-1
clone_size: .
cdr3_nt: TGTGCCAGCAGTTTTCAGGGGGCTGCATACACTGAAGCTTTCTTT
cdr3_aa: CASSFQGAAYTEAFF

d_call: .
v_call: TRBV11-2
j_call: TRBJ2-3
clone_size: .
cdr3_nt: TGTGCCAGCAGCCCGACTGGGACTGGAGCAGATACGCAGTATTTT
cdr3_aa: CASSPTGTGADTQYF

d_call: TRBD1
v_call: TRBV3-1/TRBV3-2
j_call: TRBJ1-3
clone_size: .
cdr3_nt: TGTGCCAGCAGCATCCAAGACAGGGACACCATATATTTT
cdr3_aa: CASSIQDRDTIYF

d_call: TRBD2
v_call: TRBV5-1
j_call: TRBJ2-1
clone_size: .
cdr3_nt: TGCGCCAGCAGCGAGAGAGCGGGGGGTTACAATGAGCAGTTCTTC
cdr3_aa: CASSERAGGYNEQFF

d_call: TRBD1
v_call: TRBV5-1
j_call: TRBJ1-4
clone_size: few
cdr3_nt: TGCGCCAGCAGCTTGGTTCCAGGGGGTAGTGAAAAACTGTTTTTT
cdr3_aa: CASSLVPGGSEKLFF

d_call: .
v_call: TRBV6-5
j_call: TRBJ1-2
clone_size: few
cdr3_nt: TGTGCCAGCAGGGGGGAAAACAGGGCTGGCTACACCTTC
cdr3_aa: CASRGENRAGYTF